The sequence of this T cell receptor beta chain was determined in a study of cytomegalovirus exposure and HLA in healthy donors (dated by TCRdb to 2016 to 2017). Looking at the study overall: In an earlier analysis of around 540 of the donors, less than 350 Gb of sequence data and 90 million to 120 million unique TCR beta sequences from roughly 200 million T cells were reported. An early release that covered some 630 HLA-typed donors contained 300 to 350 gigabases of sequencing data and 80 million or so unique TCR sequences. Of the 398 genotyped donors, over 65% fell in the genetic ancestry cluster associated with self-reported Caucasian donors. The aim of the study was to test whether cataloging public T cell receptors could identify signatures of past pathogen exposure. The study used immunosequencing to profile the T cell repertoires of around 600 subjects and linked those repertoires to cytomegalovirus serostatus. Besides the first cohort of more than 650 subjects, a separate validation cohort made up of over 100 different subjects was used. High-throughput TCR immunosequencing, statistical association of individual TCRs with disease status, and machine learning were combined to predict cytomegalovirus infection status. In a later analysis, previously published TCR beta repertoires from several hundred donors were re-analyzed and high-resolution HLA genotyping was added so that TCR occurrence patterns could be studied. Rather than using new phenotypic data, the later analysis identified candidate immune exposures from TCR beta sequences and from how often those sequences occurred across donors. An earlier analysis of fewer than 750 of the donors used high-throughput TCR beta sequencing to judge whether each TCR beta V gene segment behaved as functional or pseudogenic. Donor age, sex, ethnicity and CMV serostatus were collected together with the repertoire data. In a later genetic analysis, genome-wide SNP genotypes for 398 of the 666 donors were used, and that subset was treated as a discovery cohort. Every discovery cohort repertoire had been produced on one sequencing platform. Both class I and class II loci were covered by HLA typing, at four-digit resolution. Typing coverage varied by locus: roughly 629-630 donors for A, B, C, DRB1 and DQB1; roughly 560 for DQA1; around 610 for DPA1; about 450 for DPB1. Four to six DR-DQ haplotypes were handled as single units for association and clustering, since linkage in the cohort was strong. Among about 360 genotyped donors of the cohort, an average of approximately 240,000 unique TCR beta nucleotide sequences were sequenced per donor, roughly 18% of them non-productive.

Of note for this clone: Its antigen target is currently unknown. Base qualities are not provided; no much larger clone lies one nucleotide away.

The research as a whole found: Compared with the roughly 700-donor mean, donors in an Asian-associated ancestry cluster had fewer N-insertions in productive TCRs, according to a later genetic analysis. Several of the top co-occurrence clusters appeared to be linked to parvovirus B19, influenza, CMV and Epstein-Barr virus, according to a later analysis. Most TCR sequences were observed very rarely across donors, whereas some public TCRs were present in many individuals. Some IMGT-functional V segments, including TRBV6-2 and TRBV6-3, could not be distinguished by the 87-base-pair reads and were therefore excluded. The classifier was reported to diagnose cytomegalovirus status with high specificity and sensitivity in both the original cohort and the validation cohort. When HLA alleles, especially DR and DQ, strongly co-occurred, TCR associations were difficult to assign to individual alleles. A group of highly shared sequence variants was considered likely to be a technical artifact of the sequencing pipeline. Only TCR beta chains were sequenced in this cohort, and the absence of alpha or paired-chain data limited detectable features. An earlier analysis of approximately 570 of the donors showed that most TCR beta V segments appeared in productive rearrangements either about 90% or about 30% of the time, which broadly matched IMGT annotations. The authors suggested that the approach could potentially be extended to other disease states and immunological phenotypes. A later analysis found that HLA-associated TCR beta chains were more clonally expanded and had lower generation probabilities than equally common non-associated chains. Linkage disequilibrium might explain the correlated functional status among segregating V segments, but an unknown experimental factor could not be excluded. Over 15 rarely observed V segments, including chromosome 9 orphons, were excluded from the earlier analysis of about 500 of the donors because counts were too low. In vitro tests confirmed that a few of the cytomegalovirus-associated TCR beta chains recognize cytomegalovirus antigens. The only immune exposure information available for the cohort was CMV serostatus. In a later analysis, 16,951 TCR beta sequences were associated with specific HLA alleles at a false discovery rate of 0.05. Presence/absence analyses assumed roughly uniform sequencing depth across donors, an assumption that may not hold. In the study, roughly 160 TCR beta chains were listed as associated with cytomegalovirus. According to a later analysis, most CMV-associated TCR beta chains appeared to be HLA-restricted, and the HLA associations seemed to be driven largely by CMV exposure. In a later analysis, TCR association rates were found to vary across HLA loci, with the most associated TCRs seen for DRB1 alleles and the fewest for HLA-C alleles. A further reported finding was that TCR beta sequences accurately predicted the HLA-A and HLA-B alleles for most subjects in the first cohort. Because HLA typing was unavailable for some donors at each locus, only the typed subset was used in association tests. V-gene and J-gene trimming of TCR beta chains was associated with a missense DCLRE1C variant in a later genetic analysis, and the association was replicated in an independent cohort.

The V end loses 1 base and the J end loses 5 bases, and a stretch of 11 bases separates them. Sequences MNHNS (CDR1) and SASEGT (CDR2) are obtained from the germline V gene. From cysteine to phenylalanine, the CDR3 is 14 amino acids long. Only CDR3 DNA is held: 42 bases, read in frame from base 1. In total, approximately 610 healthy bone marrow donors made up the cohort. At the time of sampling, every cohort member was nominally healthy, though immune exposures that went unrecorded were likely present. The donor tested CMV seropositive, placing the donor among the 250 to 350 seropositive members of the cohort. Each donor provided a peripheral blood sample, and peripheral blood mononuclear cells were used for TCR beta sequencing. Genomic DNA extraction from the blood cell samples was performed with the Qiagen DNeasy Blood Extraction Kit. The protocol used for the library was the immunoSEQ multiplex PCR assay. The multiplex PCR relied on a mix of 60 forward primers for TCR Vbeta segments and 13 reverse primers for TCR Jbeta segments. A multiplex PCR assay on genomic DNA amplified the CDR3 region of rearranged TCR beta genes. The Illumina HiSeq System was used to sequence the amplified TCR beta libraries as 87-base-pair reads. Regarding the original processing steps: A later analysis tallied roughly 76 million unique TCR beta chains across the 650 to 750 repertoires, and about 12 million of those chains were shared by two or more donors. To remove PCR and sequencing errors, raw reads were error-corrected and collapsed into unique sequences using a nearest-neighbor algorithm that merged closely related sequences. CDR3 sequences were aligned to IMGT reference sequences to assign V, D and J gene segments. For a sequence to be retained, a match of at least six nucleotides was required to both a V gene segment and a J gene segment. A rearrangement counted as productive if the CDR3 had no stop codons and remained in frame with V and J, and every other rearrangement counted as non-productive. CDR3 was defined by IMGT convention, running from the second conserved V-encoded cysteine to the conserved J-encoded phenylalanine. The earlier analysis of about 590 of the donors excluded sequences that lacked an unambiguous match to a single V gene segment. An earlier analysis of around 600 of the donors classified V segments as functional when productive rearrangements were above 56.7% and as segregating when the standard deviation between donors was above 5%. To diagnose cytomegalovirus status from the catalog of TCR beta chain sequences, a statistical classification framework was built. In a later analysis, TCR nucleotide sequences were compared against IMGT/GENE-DB human TR gene sequences so that V and J genes could be assigned. Using the TCRdist pipeline, a later analysis assigned CDR3 sequences along with most-parsimonious VDJ recombination scenarios. In a later analysis, each TCR beta chain was defined by its CDR3 amino acid sequence together with its V-gene family, and reads without a unique V-gene family were excluded. A later analysis removed roughly 590 highly shared, low-generation-probability nucleotide sequences to deal with suspected cross-contamination and a sequencing artifact. In a later analysis, a clonal expansion index for each public chain was calculated from normalized within-repertoire ranks of inferred template counts. In a later analysis, generation probabilities were computed using a VDJ recombination model fitted to out-of-frame rearrangements, and the results were checked against IGoR. Hypergeometric tests were used in a later analysis to score TCR-TCR, TCR-HLA and TCR-CMV co-occurrence, with a repertoire-size bias correction applied to the TCR pairs. To estimate false discovery rates, a later analysis permuted the HLA or CMV assignments 20 times. In a later analysis, co-occurring TCRs were grouped with DBSCAN, and TCRdist sequence similarity was added when clustering was performed within HLA-allele-positive subsets. Co-occurrence clustering excluded repertoires with fewer than 30,000 or more than 120,000 public chains, plus five with anomalous nucleotide sharing. TCRdb mirrors the immuneACCESS table, restricted to in-frame sequences. Some clones are absent from its copies; in checked studies, under half trace to an unresolved V gene, and the reason for the others is unknown. V, J and clone size are those of that table, while D and trimming were read from the DNA. In all, the sample holds some 150,000 clones, and around 77% of those were seen once. The top ten constitute roughly 6.3% of the sample.

This receptor was obtained from a woman in her 40s in good health and CMV-seropositive. The sample comprised PBMCs. The rearranged segments are TRBV6-1 and TRBJ2-5; no D gene is confidently identified. The CDR3 amino acid sequence is: CASSEDRAWETQYF. The bases are TGTGCCAGCAGTGAAGATAGAGCATGGGAGACCCAGTACTTC.